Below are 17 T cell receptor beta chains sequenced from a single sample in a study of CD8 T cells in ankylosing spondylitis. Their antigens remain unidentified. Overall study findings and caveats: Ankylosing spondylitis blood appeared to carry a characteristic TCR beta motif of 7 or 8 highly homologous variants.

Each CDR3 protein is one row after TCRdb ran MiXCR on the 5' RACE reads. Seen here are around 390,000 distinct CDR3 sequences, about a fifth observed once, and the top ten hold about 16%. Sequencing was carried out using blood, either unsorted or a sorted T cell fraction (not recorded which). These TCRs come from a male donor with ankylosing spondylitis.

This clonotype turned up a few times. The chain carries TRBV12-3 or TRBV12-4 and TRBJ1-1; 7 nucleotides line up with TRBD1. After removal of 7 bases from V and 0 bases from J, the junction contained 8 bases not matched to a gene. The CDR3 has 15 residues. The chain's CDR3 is CASNRIQGVNTEAFF. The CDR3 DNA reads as TGTGCCAGCAACCGAATTCAGGGGGTGAACACTGAAGCTTTCTTT.

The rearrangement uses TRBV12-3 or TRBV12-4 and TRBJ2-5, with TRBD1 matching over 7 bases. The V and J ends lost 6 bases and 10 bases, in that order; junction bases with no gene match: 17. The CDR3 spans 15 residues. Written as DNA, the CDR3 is TGTGCCAGCAGCCGACAGGGTACGATCTCGGTTCTCCAGTACTTC. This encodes CASSRQGTISVLQYF.

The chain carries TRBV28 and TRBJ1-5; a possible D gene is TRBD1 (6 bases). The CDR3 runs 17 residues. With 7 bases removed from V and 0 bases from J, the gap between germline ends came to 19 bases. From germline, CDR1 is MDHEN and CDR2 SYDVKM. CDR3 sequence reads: CASIATPGQDSNQPQHF. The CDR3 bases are TGTGCCAGCATCGCAACGCCGGGACAAGATAGCAATCAGCCCCAGCATTTT.

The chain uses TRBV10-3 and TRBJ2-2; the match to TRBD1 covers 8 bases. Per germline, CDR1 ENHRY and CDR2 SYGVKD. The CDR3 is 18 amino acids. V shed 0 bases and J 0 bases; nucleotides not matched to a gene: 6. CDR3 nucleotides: TGTGCCATCAGTGAGTCCCAGACAGGGGCCCCGAACACCGGGGAGCTGTTTTTT. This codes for CAISESQTGAPNTGELFF.

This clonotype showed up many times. This CDR3 is CASRSAPISYNEQFF. The CDR3, as DNA: TGTGCCAGCAGATCGGCCCCTATCTCCTACAATGAGCAGTTCTTC. The chain joins TRBV12-3 or TRBV12-4 to TRBJ2-1; D gene uncertain. This CDR3 region has 15 residues. V gave up 6 bases and J gave up 0 bases, with 12 bases separating them.

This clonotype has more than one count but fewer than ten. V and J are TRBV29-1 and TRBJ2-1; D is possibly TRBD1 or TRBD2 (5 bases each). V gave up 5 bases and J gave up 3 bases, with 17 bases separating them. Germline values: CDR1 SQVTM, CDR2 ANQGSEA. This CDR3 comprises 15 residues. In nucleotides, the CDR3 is TGCAGCGTTTATCGGGACCGCGGCGTCTACAATGAGCAGTTCTTC. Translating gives CSVYRDRGVYNEQFF.

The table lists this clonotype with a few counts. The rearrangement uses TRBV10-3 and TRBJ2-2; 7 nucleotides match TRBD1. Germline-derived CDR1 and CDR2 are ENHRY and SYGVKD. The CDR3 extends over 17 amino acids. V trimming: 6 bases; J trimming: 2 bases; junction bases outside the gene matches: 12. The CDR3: CAISPSPGQPNTGELFF. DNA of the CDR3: TGTGCCATCAGCCCCTCTCCGGGACAGCCAAACACCGGGGAGCTGTTTTTT.

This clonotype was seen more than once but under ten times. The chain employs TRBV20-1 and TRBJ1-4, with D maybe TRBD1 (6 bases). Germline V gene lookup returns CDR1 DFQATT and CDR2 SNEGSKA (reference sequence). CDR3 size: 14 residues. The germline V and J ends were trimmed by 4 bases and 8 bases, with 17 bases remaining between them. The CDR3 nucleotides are TGCAGTGCTAAGGGGGGCCAAGCCGCCGAAAAACTGTTTTTT. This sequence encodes CSAKGGQAAEKLFF.

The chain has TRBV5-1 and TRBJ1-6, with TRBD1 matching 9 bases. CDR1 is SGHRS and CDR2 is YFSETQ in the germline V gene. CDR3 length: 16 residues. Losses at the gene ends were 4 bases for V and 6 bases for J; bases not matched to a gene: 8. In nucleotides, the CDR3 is TGCGCCAGCAGCCTAACGTCGGGACAGGGTAATTCACCCCTCCACTTT. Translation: CASSLTSGQGNSPLHF. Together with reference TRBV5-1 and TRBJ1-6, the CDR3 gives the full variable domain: KAGVTQTPRYLIKTRGQQVTLSCSPISGHRSVSWYQQTPGQGLQFLFEYFSETQRNKGNFPGRFSGRQFSNSRSEMNVSTLELGDSALYLCASSLTSGQGNSPLHFGNGTRLTVT.

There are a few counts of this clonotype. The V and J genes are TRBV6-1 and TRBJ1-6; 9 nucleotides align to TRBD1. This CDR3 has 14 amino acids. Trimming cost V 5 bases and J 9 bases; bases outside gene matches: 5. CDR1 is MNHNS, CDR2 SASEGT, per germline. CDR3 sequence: CASSPGTGSSPLHF. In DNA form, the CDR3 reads TGTGCCAGCAGTCCCGGGACAGGGAGTTCACCCCTCCACTTT.

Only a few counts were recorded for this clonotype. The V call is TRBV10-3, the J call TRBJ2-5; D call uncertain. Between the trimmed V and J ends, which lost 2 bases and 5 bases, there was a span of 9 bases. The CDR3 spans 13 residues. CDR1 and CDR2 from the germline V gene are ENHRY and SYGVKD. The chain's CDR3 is CAISEPRIETQYF. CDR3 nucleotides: TGTGCCATCAGTGAGCCTCGGATCGAGACCCAGTACTTC.

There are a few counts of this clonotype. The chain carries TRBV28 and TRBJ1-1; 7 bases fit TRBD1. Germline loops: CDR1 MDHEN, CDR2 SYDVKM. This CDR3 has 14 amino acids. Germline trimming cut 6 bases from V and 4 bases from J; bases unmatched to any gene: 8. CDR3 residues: CASSTDRASTEAFF. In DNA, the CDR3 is TGTGCCAGCAGCACCGACAGGGCGAGCACTGAAGCTTTCTTT.

The CDR3 DNA follows: TGTGCCAGCAGTCGGATCTCGGGACTACTTAATTCACCCCTCCACTTT. It codes for CASSRISGLLNSPLHF. The chain recombines TRBV2 with TRBJ1-6; D perhaps matches TRBD1 (5 bases). Trimming stripped 5 bases from V and 6 bases from J, with 17 bases between. CDR3 length: 16 residues. Germline loops: CDR1 SNHLY, CDR2 FYNNEI.

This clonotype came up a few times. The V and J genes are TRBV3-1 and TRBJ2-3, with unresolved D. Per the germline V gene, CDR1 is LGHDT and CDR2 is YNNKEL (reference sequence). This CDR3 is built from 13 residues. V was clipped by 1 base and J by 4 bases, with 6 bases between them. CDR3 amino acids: CASSQVTADTQYF. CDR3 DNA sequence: TGTGCCAGCAGCCAAGTTACCGCAGATACGCAGTATTTT.

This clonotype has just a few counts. CDR3 coding DNA: TGCAGTGCCCCGGACAAGGCCACTGAAGCTTTCTTT. It specifies CSAPDKATEAFF. This chain joins TRBV20-1 and TRBJ1-1; TRBD1 is a possible D gene (5 bases). The germline V gene encodes CDR1 DFQATT and CDR2 SNEGSKA (reference sequence). This CDR3 has 12 amino acids. V dropped 6 bases and J dropped 4 bases, with 12 bases sitting between them.

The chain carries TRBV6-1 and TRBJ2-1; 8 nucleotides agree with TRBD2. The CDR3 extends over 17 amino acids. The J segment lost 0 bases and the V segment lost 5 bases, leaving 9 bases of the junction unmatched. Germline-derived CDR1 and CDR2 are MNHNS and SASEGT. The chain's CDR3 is CASSKFPSGSSYNEQFF. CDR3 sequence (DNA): TGTGCCAGCAGTAAGTTCCCAAGCGGGAGCTCCTACAATGAGCAGTTCTTC.

CDR3 region: CASSQGPAYEQYF. The CDR3 DNA follows: TGCGCCAGCAGTCAAGGTCCGGCCTACGAGCAGTACTTC. The chain joins TRBV10-1 to TRBJ2-7; D not certain. Germline-derived CDR1 and CDR2 are WNHNN and SYGVQD (reference sequence). CDR3 length: 13 amino acids. Between the trimmed V and J ends, which lost 5 bases and 2 bases, there was a span of 10 bases.